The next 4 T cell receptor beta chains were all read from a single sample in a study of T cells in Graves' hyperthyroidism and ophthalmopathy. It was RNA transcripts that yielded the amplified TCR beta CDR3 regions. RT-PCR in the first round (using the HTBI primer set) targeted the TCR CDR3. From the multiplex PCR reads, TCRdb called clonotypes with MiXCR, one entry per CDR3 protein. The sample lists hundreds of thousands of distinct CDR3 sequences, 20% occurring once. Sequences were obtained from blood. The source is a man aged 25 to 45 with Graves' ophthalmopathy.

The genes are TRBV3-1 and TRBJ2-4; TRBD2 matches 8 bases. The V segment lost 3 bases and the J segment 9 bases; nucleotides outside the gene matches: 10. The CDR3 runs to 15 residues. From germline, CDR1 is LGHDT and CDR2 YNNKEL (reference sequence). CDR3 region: CASSQGGRPGGIQYF. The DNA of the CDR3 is TGTGCCAGCAGCCAGGGCGGGAGGCCGGGAGGCATTCAGTACTTC.

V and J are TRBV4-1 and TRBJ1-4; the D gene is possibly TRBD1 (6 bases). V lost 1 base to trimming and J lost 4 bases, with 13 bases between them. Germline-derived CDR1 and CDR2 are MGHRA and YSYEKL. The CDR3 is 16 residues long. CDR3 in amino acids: CASSQVRAGVNEKLFF. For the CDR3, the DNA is TGCGCCAGCAGCCAAGTACGGGCAGGGGTTAATGAAAAACTGTTTTTT.

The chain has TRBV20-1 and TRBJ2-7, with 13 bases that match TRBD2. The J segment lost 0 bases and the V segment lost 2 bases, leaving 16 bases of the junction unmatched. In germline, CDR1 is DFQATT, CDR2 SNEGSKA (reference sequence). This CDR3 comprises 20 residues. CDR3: CSARPSSGTSGTSSSYEQYF. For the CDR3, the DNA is TGCAGTGCTAGACCCTCATCAGGGACTAGCGGGACTTCCTCCTCCTACGAGCAGTACTTC.

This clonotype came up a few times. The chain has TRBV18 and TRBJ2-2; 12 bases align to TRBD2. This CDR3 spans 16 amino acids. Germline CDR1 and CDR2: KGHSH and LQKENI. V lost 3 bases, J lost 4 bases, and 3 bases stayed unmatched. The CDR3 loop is CASSPGLAGLTGELFF. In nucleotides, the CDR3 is TGTGCCAGCTCACCGGGACTAGCGGGTCTCACCGGGGAGCTGTTTTTT. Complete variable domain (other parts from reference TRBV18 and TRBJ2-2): NAGVMQNPRHLVRRRGQEARLRCSPMKGHSHVYWYRQLPEEGLKFMVYLQKENIIDESGMPKERFSAEFPKEGPSILRIQQVVRGDSAAYFCASSPGLAGLTGELFFGEGSRLTVL.